The 19 T cell receptor beta chains below all came from one sample that was sequenced in a study of beta chain features in type 1 diabetes. Study results and limitations: When Type 1 diabetes patients were examined, their TCRB CDR3s proved moderately but significantly shorter in all four CD4+ subsets.

These TCRs' antigens remain unknown. Expressed TCRB transcripts were sequenced after all isolated RNA was converted to cDNA. Sequencing used immunoSEQ multiplex PCR; TCRdb keeps in-frame clones, though not all of them. This table holds more than 200,000 clones, 16% found once. Material: naive CD4+ T cells from blood. All receptors derive from a man aged 25 to 40 with type 1 diabetes.

Remarks on this clone: At the DNA level, this CDR3 is encoded by other sequences in the same sample as well. This CDR3 is CASSLPGSSYNEQFF. DNA of the CDR3: TGTGCCAGCAGCTTACCTGGGAGTTCCTACAATGAGCAGTTCTTC. This chain links TRBV7-9 with TRBJ2-1; maybe TRBD2 (5 bases). The CDR3 runs 15 residues. Germline values: CDR1 SEHNR, CDR2 FQNEAQ (reference sequence). Trimming took off 2 bases at V and 1 base at J, with 9 bases between the two ends. Full variable domain (remainder filled in from reference TRBV7-9 and TRBJ2-1): DTGVSQNPRHKITKRGQNVTFRCDPISEHNRLYWYRQTLGQGPEFLTYFQNEAQLEKSRLLSDRFSAERPKGSFSTLEIQRTEQGDSAMYLCASSLPGSSYNEQFFGPGTRLTVL.

The chain combines TRBV29-1 with TRBJ2-5; perhaps TRBD1 as D (5 bases). Germline CDR1 SQVTM, CDR2 ANQGSEA. V was shortened by 7 bases and J by 4 bases, with 13 bases between the two germline ends. The length of the CDR3 is 12 residues. In nucleotides, the CDR3 is TGCAGCGGCTACGAAGGGGCAGAGACCCAGTACTTC. Its protein product is CSGYEGAETQYF. Supplemented by reference TRBV29-1 and TRBJ2-5, the full variable domain reads SAVISQKPSRDICQRGTSLTIQCQVDSQVTMMFWYRQQPGQSLTLIATANQGSEATYESGFVIDKFPISRPNLTFSTLTVSNMSPEDSSIYLCSGYEGAETQYFGPGTRLLVL.

The chain employs TRBV9 and TRBJ2-7; TRBD2 matches 8 bases. CDR3 size: 12 residues. V lost 4 bases and J lost 7; bases outside the gene matches: 4. Germline-derived CDR1 and CDR2 are SGDLS and YYNGEE. The CDR3 protein is CASSPPGGEQYF. The CDR3 DNA is TGTGCCAGCAGCCCCCCGGGGGGGGAGCAGTACTTC.

The chain employs TRBV5-1 and TRBJ2-2; maybe TRBD1 (6 bases). Between the trimmed V and J ends, which lost 0 bases and 6 bases, there was a span of 12 bases. CDR3 length: 15 amino acids. Germline V gene sequence: CDR1 SGHRS, CDR2 YFSETQ. The DNA of the CDR3 is TGCGCCAGCAGCTTGGCGGGACAAGGTCCCGGGGAGCTGTTTTTT. This gives the protein CASSLAGQGPGELFF.

This CDR3 reads CSVCVVDEQYF. For the CDR3, the DNA is TGCAGCGTTTGCGTTGTTGACGAGCAGTACTTC. The chain has TRBV29-1 and TRBJ2-7; D unresolved. There are 11 residues in the CDR3. V shed 5 bases and J shed 5 bases, with 10 bases lying between them. Germline loops: CDR1 SQVTM, CDR2 ANQGSEA.

This clone was counted only a few times. The chain has TRBV6-6 and TRBJ2-7; D may correspond to TRBD1 or TRBD2 (6 bases each). V shed 4 bases and J shed 3 bases, with 19 bases lying between them. The CDR3 contains 16 residues. Germline CDR1 is MNHNY and CDR2 is SVGAGI (reference sequence). CDR3 in amino acids: CASSSRRGERSYEQYF. CDR3 in DNA: TGTGCCAGCAGTTCGCGTAGGGGGGAGAGAAGCTACGAGCAGTACTTC.

This sequence joins TRBV30 and TRBJ2-2, with D uncertain. The CDR3 runs 14 residues. V lost 2 bases and J 1 base, leaving 8 bases between the germline ends. The germline V gene encodes CDR1 GTSNPN and CDR2 SVGIG (reference sequence). CDR3 DNA: TGTGCCTGGAGTAGAAACGAGAACACCGGGGAGCTGTTTTTT. Amino acids: CAWSRNENTGELFF.

This clone was observed a few times. This CDR3 reads CASSKVDRVDYEQYF. The CDR3 DNA reads as TGTGCCAGCAGCAAAGTAGACAGGGTGGACTACGAGCAGTACTTC. The chain joins TRBV21-1 to TRBJ2-7; TRBD1, as called in the table, went unchecked against the DNA. TRBV21-1 is given as a pseudogene. CDR3 length: 15 amino acids.

There are a few counts of this clone. The J gene is TRBJ1-4, the V gene TRBV4-2; D gene ambiguous. The CDR3 consists of 14 residues. The germline V gene has CDR1 LGHNA and CDR2 YNFKEQ. Trimming took 2 bases from V and 5 from J, leaving 9 bases between them. Here the CDR3 DNA reads TGTGCCAGCAGCCAAAGACTCCTAAATGAAAAACTGTTTTTT. This gives the protein CASSQRLLNEKLFF.

The chain is built from TRBV18 and TRBJ1-2, with D maybe TRBD1 (6 bases). Germline V gene sequence: CDR1 KGHSH, CDR2 LQKENI. The V gene lost 2 bases and the J gene lost 8 bases, with 12 bases spanning the gap. CDR3 length: 13 amino acids. The CDR3 region is CASSPDRLQGYTF. DNA of the CDR3: TGTGCCAGCTCACCAGACAGGCTCCAAGGCTACACCTTC.

The sample holds a few counts of this clone. The gene calls are TRBV23-1 and TRBJ2-4; TRBD1 matches at 9 bases. TRBV23-1 is recorded as an ORF, its role being uncertain. The CDR3 length is 15 residues. Losses at the gene ends were 10 bases for V and 5 bases for J; bases not matched to a gene: 12. In nucleotides, the CDR3 is TGCGCCACACCACAGGGGGCAGTAGTCCAAAACATTCAGTACTTC. Translating it yields CATPQGAVVQNIQYF.

Concerning this clone: Distinct nucleotide sequences in the sample also encode this CDR3. The chain has TRBV29-1 and TRBJ2-3, with 10 bases matching TRBD2. The CDR3 is made up of 15 amino acids. The junction had 1 base not matched to a gene; V was cut back by 1 base and J by 0 bases. CDR1 is SQVTM, CDR2 ANQGSEA, per germline. CDR3 sequence reads: CSVEGTSGSTDTQYF. CDR3 coding DNA: TGCAGCGTTGAAGGGACTAGCGGTAGCACAGATACGCAGTATTTT.

The chain employs TRBV7-2 and TRBJ2-3; no clear D. Looked up from germline, CDR1 is SGHTA and CDR2 is FQGNSA. This CDR3 is built from 13 residues. Between the trimmed V and J ends, which lost 4 bases and 6 bases, there was a span of 11 bases. CDR3 sequence (DNA): TGTGCCAGCAGCTCCCAAACACTGGATACGCAGTATTTT. This codes for CASSSQTLDTQYF.

This clone was found a few times. The chain uses TRBV10-3 and TRBJ1-4, with D possibly being TRBD1 (6 bases). V gave up 3 bases and J gave up 11 bases, with 16 bases separating them. Looked up from germline, CDR1 is ENHRY and CDR2 is SYGVKD. This CDR3 has 14 amino acids. CDR3 DNA: TGTGCCATCAGTGATGGACCAGGGGTGGGCAAACTGTTTTTT. As protein: CAISDGPGVGKLFF.

There are a few counts of this clone. The chain recombines TRBV9 with TRBJ2-2, with 11 bases fitting TRBD2. Per germline, CDR1 SGDLS and CDR2 YYNGEE. The CDR3 runs 18 residues. After removal of 4 bases from V and 0 bases from J, the junction contained 8 bases not matched to a gene. CDR3: CASSPQLAGATNTGELFF. CDR3 DNA: TGTGCCAGCAGCCCTCAACTAGCGGGAGCGACGAACACCGGGGAGCTGTTTTTT.

The V and J genes are TRBV29-1 and TRBJ1-1; D unclear. Per germline, CDR1 SQVTM and CDR2 ANQGSEA. This CDR3 contains 11 residues. Trimming took 4 bases from V and 10 from J, leaving 13 bases between them. The CDR3 DNA is TGCAGCGTTGCGATGGTCCTCGGAGCTTTCTTT. Translated: CSVAMVLGAFF.

The gene calls are TRBV15 and TRBJ2-1; 7 nucleotides agree with TRBD2. The junction had 18 bases not matched to a gene; V was cut back by 0 bases and J by 7 bases. CDR1 and CDR2 (germline): LNHNV, YYDKDF (reference sequence). CDR3 length equals 19 residues. The DNA of the CDR3 is TGTGCCACCAGCAGAGATTCCCTCCGCGGGGTCGTGCGGGGGAATGAGCAGTTCTTC. Translating gives CATSRDSLRGVVRGNEQFF.

The chain employs TRBV27 and TRBJ2-7; 8 bases are a match to TRBD2. The ends lost 2 bases at V and 2 bases at J; junction bases unmatched: 2. The CDR3 extends over 14 amino acids. The V gene's germline CDR1 is MNHEY and CDR2 SMNVEV (reference sequence). CDR3 DNA sequence: TGTGCCAGCAGTTTAACGGGACTAGCCTACGAGCAGTACTTC. It yields the protein CASSLTGLAYEQYF.

The genes are TRBV7-9 and TRBJ2-7; 10 nucleotides align to TRBD1. CDR1 is SEHNR and CDR2 is FQNEAQ in the germline V gene (reference sequence). The CDR3 has 14 amino acids. V lost 5 bases to trimming and J lost 4 bases; unmatched junction nucleotides: 5. Here the CDR3 reads CASSEGQGKYEQYF. DNA of the CDR3: TGTGCCAGCAGCGAGGGACAGGGGAAGTACGAGCAGTACTTC.